A single sample is the source of the 14 T cell receptor beta chains below, sequenced in a study of cytomegalovirus exposure and HLA in healthy donors. PCR was performed using 60 Vbeta and 13 Jbeta primers. Profiled with immunoSEQ multiplex PCR; TCRdb holds only in-frame clones, not every one. The data contain fewer than 65,000 clones, about 76% of them seen just once; the ten biggest clones take up around 5.4%. Sequenced sample: PBMCs. The receptors come from a man aged 45 to 65 in good health and CMV-seronegative.

The V call is TRBV5-1, the J call TRBJ2-3; TRBD1 matches at 7 bases. The germline CDR1 and CDR2 sequences are SGHRS and YFSETQ. The ends lost 3 bases at V and 3 bases at J; junction bases unmatched: 10. The CDR3 covers 16 residues. CDR3 in DNA: TGCGCCAGCAGCTCTGGACAGGCTTGGAAAACAGATACGCAGTATTTT. This translates into CASSSGQAWKTDTQYF.

This chain connects TRBV5-1 to TRBJ1-3; D ambiguous. The V end lost 0 bases, the J end lost 7 bases, and 8 bases lay between the germline ends. Germline-derived CDR1 and CDR2 are SGHRS and YFSETQ. The CDR3 sequence is 13 residues long. CDR3 sequence: CASSLGAGNTIYF. The CDR3 nucleotides read TGCGCCAGCAGCTTGGGAGCGGGGAACACCATATATTTT.

The chain combines TRBV11-2 with TRBJ1-2; 10 nucleotides match TRBD1. This CDR3 has 16 residues. Germline V gives CDR1 SGHAT, CDR2 FQNNGV. V dropped 0 bases and J dropped 8; count of bases not matched to a gene: 9. The CDR3 bases are TGTGCCAGCAGCTTAGATAGGCGGGACAGGGGTTGGGGCTACACCTTC. It encodes CASSLDRRDRGWGYTF.

The V call is TRBV4-2, the J call TRBJ2-7, with 10 bases aligning to TRBD1. The CDR3 runs 17 residues. V dropped 0 bases and J dropped 5; count of bases not matched to a gene: 10. Germline CDR1 is LGHNA and CDR2 is YNFKEQ. DNA for the CDR3: TGTGCCAGCAGCCAAGATGGACAGGGGGGGGCCTGGAACGAGCAGTACTTC. This translates into CASSQDGQGGAWNEQYF.

This clone was observed a handful of times. The J gene is TRBJ2-5, the V gene TRBV9; 10 nucleotides agree with TRBD2. Germline loops: CDR1 SGDLS, CDR2 YYNGEE. The CDR3 sequence is 17 residues long. V was clipped by 2 bases and J by 3 bases; unmatched bases: 10. CDR3 residues: CASSVDPSGGAKETQYF. CDR3 coding DNA: TGTGCCAGCAGCGTGGACCCAAGCGGGGGGGCCAAAGAGACCCAGTACTTC.

This clone has just one count. This chain links TRBV6-1 with TRBJ1-2; TRBD1 matches 8 bases. The ends lost 5 bases at V and 4 bases at J; junction bases unmatched: 3. The CDR3 runs 13 residues. CDR1 MNHNS and CDR2 SASEGT come from the germline V gene. DNA for the CDR3: TGTGCCAGCAGTCCACAGGGGGGCTATGGCTACACCTTC. The encoded protein is CASSPQGGYGYTF.

The CDR3: CASSEAGAGANVLTF. The CDR3 nucleotides are TGTGCCAGCAGTGAAGCAGGGGCTGGGGCCAACGTCCTGACTTTC. The V and J genes are TRBV6-4 and TRBJ2-6, with D possibly matching TRBD1 (6 bases). The germline V gene has CDR1 MRHNA and CDR2 SNTAGT. The germline V and J ends were trimmed by 3 bases and 2 bases, with 8 bases remaining between them. CDR3 length: 15 residues.

This sequence joins TRBV19 and TRBJ2-7, with TRBD1 matching over 8 bases. Trimming cost V 10 bases and J 1 base; bases outside gene matches: 12. The length of the CDR3 is 15 residues. The germline V gene has CDR1 LNHDA and CDR2 SQIVND (reference sequence). DNA of the CDR3: TGTGCCACCGCCGGGACAGGTTCCTTATCCTACGAGCAGTACTTC. It specifies CATAGTGSLSYEQYF.

The CDR3 nucleotides are TGTGCCAGCAGCCAGCGCGGAGATAATTCACCCCTCCACTTT. Translated: CASSQRGDNSPLHF. This chain links TRBV14 with TRBJ1-6; D is ambiguous. CDR1 SGHDN and CDR2 FVKESK come from the germline V gene. The CDR3 covers 14 residues. Trimming removed 3 bases from V and 5 bases from J, with 8 bases in between.

V gene TRBV5-1 combines with J gene TRBJ2-1; TRBD2 agrees at 8 bases. The germline CDR1 and CDR2 sequences are SGHRS and YFSETQ. This CDR3 is built from 17 residues. V lost 1 base, J lost 6 bases, and 12 bases stayed unmatched. The CDR3 sequence is CASSLFVGRGAPNEQFF. In DNA form, the CDR3 reads TGCGCCAGCAGCTTGTTCGTCGGGCGGGGGGCTCCCAATGAGCAGTTCTTC.

The chain has TRBV9 and TRBJ1-2; tentatively, D is TRBD1 (6 bases). The CDR3 contains 16 residues. CDR1 is SGDLS and CDR2 is YYNGEE in the germline V gene. V was pared by 0 bases and J by 6 bases, with 18 bases between. The CDR3 spells CASSVDLGVRGNGYTF. CDR3 coding DNA: TGTGCCAGCAGCGTAGACTTGGGGGTCAGGGGTAATGGCTACACCTTC.

J is TRBJ2-7 and V is TRBV29-1; TRBD2 matches at 8 bases. V was pared by 3 bases and J by 0 bases, with 4 bases of the junction left unmatched. This CDR3 contains 14 residues. CDR1 and CDR2 (germline): SQVTM, ANQGSEA. Here the CDR3 DNA reads TGCAGCGTTGAGGCAGGGACTAGCTCCTACGAGCAGTACTTC. It yields the protein CSVEAGTSSYEQYF.

The chain combines TRBV14 with TRBJ2-7; TRBD2 aligns across 9 bases. V shed 1 base and J 2 bases; nucleotides not matched to a gene: 9. This CDR3 has 17 amino acids. Germline assignment: CDR1 SGHDN and CDR2 FVKESK. The CDR3 nucleotides read TGTGCCAGCAGCCAAGGTATCCTGCGGGGGGGTACCTACGAGCAGTACTTC. Its translation is CASSQGILRGGTYEQYF.

The chain employs TRBV5-4 and TRBJ1-6; D is ambiguous. This CDR3 contains 15 residues. V lost 2 bases and J 8 bases, leaving 14 bases between the germline ends. Germline CDR1 and CDR2: SGHNT and YYREEE (reference sequence). CDR3 sequence (DNA): TGTGCCAGCAGCTTTTGGGCCCGGCGGGATTCACCCCTCCACTTT. It encodes CASSFWARRDSPLHF.